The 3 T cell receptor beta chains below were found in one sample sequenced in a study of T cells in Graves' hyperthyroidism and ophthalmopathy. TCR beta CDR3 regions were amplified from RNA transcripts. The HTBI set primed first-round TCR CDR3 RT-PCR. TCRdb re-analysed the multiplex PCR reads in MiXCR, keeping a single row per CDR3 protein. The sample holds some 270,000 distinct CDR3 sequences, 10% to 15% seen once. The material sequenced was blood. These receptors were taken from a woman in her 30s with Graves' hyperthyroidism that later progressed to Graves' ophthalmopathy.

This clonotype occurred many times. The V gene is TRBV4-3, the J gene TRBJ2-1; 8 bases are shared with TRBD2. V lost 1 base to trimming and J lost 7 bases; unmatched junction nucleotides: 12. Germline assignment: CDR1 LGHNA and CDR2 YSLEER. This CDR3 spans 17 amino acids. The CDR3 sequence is CASSQAPLAGGWNEQFF. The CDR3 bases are TGCGCCAGCAGCCAAGCCCCCTTGGCGGGAGGATGGAATGAGCAGTTCTTC.

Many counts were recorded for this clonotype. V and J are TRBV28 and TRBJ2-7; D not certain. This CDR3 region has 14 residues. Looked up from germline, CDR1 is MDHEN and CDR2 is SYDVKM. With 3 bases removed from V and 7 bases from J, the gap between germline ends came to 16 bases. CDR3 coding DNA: TGTGCCAGCAGTTTCCTGCTTGGCCCCGGGGAGCAGTACTTC. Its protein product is CASSFLLGPGEQYF. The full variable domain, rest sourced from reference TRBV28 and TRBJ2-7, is DVKVTQSSRYLVKRTGEKVFLECVQDMDHENMFWYRQDPGLGLRLIYFSYDVKMKEKGDIPEGYSVSREKKERFSLILESASTNQTSMYLCASSFLLGPGEQYFGPGTRLTVT.

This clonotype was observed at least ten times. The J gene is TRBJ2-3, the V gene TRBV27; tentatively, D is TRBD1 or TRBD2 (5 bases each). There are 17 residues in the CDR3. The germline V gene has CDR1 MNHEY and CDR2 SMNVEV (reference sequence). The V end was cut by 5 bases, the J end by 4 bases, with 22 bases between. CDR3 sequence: CASSQQQAPGKADTQYF. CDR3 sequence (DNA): TGTGCCAGCAGTCAACAACAGGCTCCCGGGAAAGCAGATACGCAGTATTTT.